These T cell receptor beta chains were read from a single sample in a study of T-cell reconstitution after alpha-beta-depleted transplantation in children. TCRdb called the PCR reads again in MiXCR, with one record for every CDR3 protein. The profile shows hundreds of thousands of distinct CDR3 sequences, around 10% of them singletons. The sequencing used peripheral blood, collected 180 days after TCRalphabeta/CD19-depleted stem cell transplant. The source of these receptors is a male patient between 2 and 10 years old who had a stem cell transplant for chronic granulomatous disease, so the T cells may come from the graft donor. Each CDR3 is given with its conserved first and last residue. Fields, in order: D gene, J gene, CDR3 length, clone size, V gene, CDR3 DNA, CDR3 protein. The D gene is left open where the match is weak. Rows may omit the clone size; those that give it use once, few, many or a size class.

>.|TRBJ1-4|13|many|TRBV9
TGTGCCAGCAGCTCTCGGGCCAATGAAAAACTGTTTTTT
CASSSRANEKLFF
>.|TRBJ2-7|14|.|TRBV5-6
TGTGCCAGCAGCTTGGGCGCAGGGGTCCACGAGCAGTACTTC
CASSLGAGVHEQYF
>TRBD2|TRBJ2-1|18|many|TRBV11-2
TGTGCCAGCAGCCAACGGACTAGCGGGGGGGCCGTGGCCAATGAGCAGTTCTTC
CASSQRTSGGAVANEQFF
>.|TRBJ2-7|13|many|TRBV5-5
TGTGCCAGCGGAGGGATATCCTCCTACGAGCAGTACTTC
CASGGISSYEQYF
>.|TRBJ2-1|16|many|TRBV27
TGTGCCAGCAGTTCGGGACCCAAGAGCTCCTACAATGAGCAGTTCTTC
CASSSGPKSSYNEQFF
>.|TRBJ2-7|15|many|TRBV10-1
TGCGCCAGCAGTAGGTCCAAGACTGTTGGGGACGAGCAGTACTTC
CASSRSKTVGDEQYF
>TRBD1|TRBJ2-7|16|many|TRBV28
TGTGCCAGCAGGGTACCCGGGACAGGGGCGAGGAACGAGCAGTACTTC
CASRVPGTGARNEQYF
>TRBD1|TRBJ2-2|15|many|TRBV30
TGTGCCTGGAGTTACAGGGGTGGGGTCACCGGGGAGCTGTTTTTT
CAWSYRGGVTGELFF
>TRBD2|TRBJ2-2|14|many|TRBV7-6
TGTGCCAGCAGCCCAGGGACTAGCCCCGGGGAGCTGTTTTTT
CASSPGTSPGELFF
>.|TRBJ2-1|14|.|TRBV30
TGTGCCTGGAGTTTCTGGGCTTCCTACAATGAGCAGTTCTTC
CAWSFWASYNEQFF
>.|TRBJ1-5|17|.|TRBV30
TGTGCCTGGAGTGGCGGCAGGGGACATCATAGCAATCAGCCCCAGCATTTT
CAWSGGRGHHSNQPQHF
>TRBD1|TRBJ1-1|14|many|TRBV20-1
TGCAGTGCTCCTTTAAGACAGGGCAACACTGAAGCTTTCTTT
CSAPLRQGNTEAFF
>.|TRBJ2-7|16|.|TRBV14
TGTGCCAGCAGCCAAGATTACAGGCGTGTGGGCTCCGAGCAGTACTTC
CASSQDYRRVGSEQYF
>.|TRBJ1-2|13|many|TRBV28
TGTGCCAGCAGTTCGCCGGGCCGTGATGGCTACACCTTC
CASSSPGRDGYTF
>TRBD2|TRBJ2-2|16|few|TRBV6-4
TGTGCCAGCAGAGGGGGGGAGCGGGAGGACACCGGGGAGCTGTTTTTT
CASRGGEREDTGELFF
>TRBD2|TRBJ2-4|17|many|TRBV15
TGTGCCACCAGCAAGCGAGGACTAGCGGGAAGGGACAACATTCAGTACTTC
CATSKRGLAGRDNIQYF
>.|TRBJ2-1|14|many|TRBV6-5
TGTGCCAGCAGCGGGAATTTGTTCGGGAATGAGCAGTTCTTC
CASSGNLFGNEQFF
>TRBD2|TRBJ2-1|16|many|TRBV5-1
TGCGCCAGCAGCTTCTTAGCCGCTAGCGGGACCAATGAGCAGTTCTTC
CASSFLAASGTNEQFF
>TRBD2|TRBJ2-3|16|many|TRBV30
TGTGCCTGGAGTAAAGGTGCGGGAGGCCTAACAGATACGCAGTATTTT
CAWSKGAGGLTDTQYF
>TRBD1|TRBJ2-5|14|many|TRBV19
TGTGCCAGTAGTACCCGGACAGGGTCGGAGACCCAGTACTTC
CASSTRTGSETQYF
>.|TRBJ1-5|14|many|TRBV29-1
TGCAGCGTTTCACAGGGAATTGGAGAACAGCCCCAGCATTTT
CSVSQGIGEQPQHF
>.|TRBJ2-7|13|many|TRBV12-3/TRBV12-4
TGTGCCAGCAGTTTCGGGGAACTCTACGAGCAGTACTTC
CASSFGELYEQYF
>.|TRBJ2-5|15|many|TRBV20-1
TGCAGTGCTAGAGTCCTTACCCGGGACGAACCCAAGCAGTACTTC
CSARVLTRDEPKQYF
>.|TRBJ1-4|17|many|TRBV4-1
TGCGCCAGCAGCCAAGTTGGTCCAGTTGCAACTAATGAAAAACTGTTTTTT
CASSQVGPVATNEKLFF
>.|TRBJ2-5|14|many|TRBV5-4
TGTGCCAGCAGCTTGGGAGGGGCGCAGGAGACCCAGTACTTC
CASSLGGAQETQYF
>.|TRBJ2-7|16|few|TRBV6-2/TRBV6-3
TGTGCCAGCAGTTACGAGTGGGGAGGAGGAAAGTACGAGCAGTACTTC
CASSYEWGGGKYEQYF
>.|TRBJ2-7|11|many|TRBV12-3/TRBV12-4
TGTGCCAGCAGTTTAGGGGGACAACAGTACTTC
CASSLGGQQYF
>TRBD2|TRBJ2-3|14|many|TRBV30
TGTGCCTGGACCGGACTAGCGGGAGGAGATACGCAGTATTTT
CAWTGLAGGDTQYF
>TRBD2|TRBJ2-1|17|many|TRBV20-1
TGCAGTGCTAGATTACCCCTTCTAGCGGGATTGGACAATGAGCAGTTCTTC
CSARLPLLAGLDNEQFF
>.|TRBJ2-4|16|many|TRBV25-1
TGTGCCAGCAGTGAATTGGAACAGGGGAGGCAAAACATTCAGTACTTC
CASSELEQGRQNIQYF
>TRBD1|TRBJ2-2|15|many|TRBV12-3/TRBV12-4
TGTGCCAGCAGTTTCTGGCAGGGGGCCACCGGGGAGCTGTTTTTT
CASSFWQGATGELFF
>TRBD1|TRBJ1-2|14|many|TRBV5-1
TGCGCCAGCAGCCTAGAGACAGGGGGACATGGCTACACCTTC
CASSLETGGHGYTF
>.|TRBJ2-7|13|many|TRBV20-1
TGCAGTGCTAGACCCGATAGCTCCTACGAGCAGTACTTC
CSARPDSSYEQYF
>.|TRBJ1-4|15|.|TRBV9
TGTGCCAGCAGCGTAGGGGGGGGGGGAGCTGAAAAACTGTTTTTT
CASSVGGGGAEKLFF
>TRBD1|TRBJ1-3|15|many|TRBV5-5
TGTGCCAGCAGCCCGGACAGGGTCTCTGGAAACACCATATATTTT
CASSPDRVSGNTIYF
>TRBD2|TRBJ2-7|15|.|TRBV4-3
TGCGCCAGCAGCCAAGTCAGCGGGAGCCCCTACGAGCAGTACTTC
CASSQVSGSPYEQYF
>.|TRBJ2-7|15|many|TRBV6-5
TGTGCCAGCAGTTACTACGATGGACATGAATACGAGCAGTACTTC
CASSYYDGHEYEQYF
>.|TRBJ2-5|14|.|TRBV9
TGTGCCAGCAGCGTAGGCCGGGGACAAGAGACCCAGTACTTC
CASSVGRGQETQYF
>.|TRBJ1-5|16|many|TRBV27
TGTGCCAGCAGCCGCCTTGGCGGGGTTCGCAATCAGCCCCAGCATTTT
CASSRLGGVRNQPQHF
>TRBD1|TRBJ1-5|12|many|TRBV12-3/TRBV12-4
TGTGCCAGCAGTTCACAGGGGGAGCCCCAGCATTTT
CASSSQGEPQHF
>TRBD2|TRBJ2-1|18|.|TRBV16
TGTGCCAGCAGCCAATTGGCTAGCGGGGGAGATTCCTACAATGAGCAGTTCTTC
CASSQLASGGDSYNEQFF
>.|TRBJ2-1|19|many|TRBV5-1
TGCGCCAGCAGCTTGGGATCTTCCCCGAGCCAATACTCGGGCAATGAGCAGTTCTTC
CASSLGSSPSQYSGNEQFF
>.|TRBJ2-1|15|many|TRBV4-1
TGCGCCAGCAGCCAAGAAGTCAAGACGCACAATGAGCAGTTCTTC
CASSQEVKTHNEQFF
>.|TRBJ1-4|14|.|TRBV10-3
TGTGCCATCAGGCCCAGTCCGGTCGGCGAAAAACTGTTTTTT
CAIRPSPVGEKLFF
>.|TRBJ1-1|14|many|TRBV12-3/TRBV12-4
TGTGCCAGCAGTTTTACCAGTCCGAACACTGAAGCTTTCTTT
CASSFTSPNTEAFF
>.|TRBJ2-1|13|many|TRBV6-2/TRBV6-3
TGTGCCAGCAGTTACGGGGGGATTCTAGAGCAGTTCTTC
CASSYGGILEQFF
>.|TRBJ1-5|14|many|TRBV20-1
TGCAGTGCTAGTGGTAGCGACAGAAATCAGCCCCAGCATTTT
CSASGSDRNQPQHF
>.|TRBJ1-5|13|many|TRBV20-1
TGCAGTGCTAAAGGGAGTTCCAATCAGCCCCAGCATTTT
CSAKGSSNQPQHF
>.|TRBJ2-7|15|many|TRBV11-2
TGTGCCAGCAGCCCACTGACAGGCCGGACGGACGAGCAGTACTTC
CASSPLTGRTDEQYF
>.|TRBJ1-1|16|many|TRBV12-3/TRBV12-4
TGTGCCAGCAGCAGCCGGGGTCAACAGCCGAACACTGAAGCTTTCTTT
CASSSRGQQPNTEAFF
>.|TRBJ2-1|14|many|TRBV5-1
TGCGCCAGCAGCTTGGGACGGGGGGCCGATGAGCAGTTCTTC
CASSLGRGADEQFF
>.|TRBJ1-2|13|many|TRBV12-3/TRBV12-4
TGTGCCAGCAGTTTATTCCTTAACTATGGCTACACCTTC
CASSLFLNYGYTF
>TRBD2|TRBJ2-7|15|many|TRBV7-9
TGTGCCAGCAGCCCCGGGGGACTAGCGTTGTACGAGCAGTACTTC
CASSPGGLALYEQYF
>.|TRBJ2-7|15|many|TRBV5-5
TGTGCCAGCAGCCTGGGGGGAATGGAAACTTACGAGCAGTACTTC
CASSLGGMETYEQYF
>TRBD2|TRBJ2-7|14|many|TRBV20-1
TGCAGTGCTACCTTTAGCGGGGGCCACTACGAGCAGTACTTC
CSATFSGGHYEQYF
>.|TRBJ2-3|14|many|TRBV9
TGTGCCAGCAAACCCGATCTACCCACAGATACGCAGTATTTT
CASKPDLPTDTQYF
>.|TRBJ2-5|14|many|TRBV10-3
TGTGCCATCAGTGGCGGGACAGCCAAAGAGACCCAGTACTTC
CAISGGTAKETQYF
>TRBD1|TRBJ2-7|14|many|TRBV28
TGTGCCAGCAGACCCCGGACAGGGTTTTACGAGCAGTACTTC
CASRPRTGFYEQYF
>TRBD1|TRBJ1-1|15|many|TRBV27
TGTGCCAGCAAGGACAGGGTTTTCATGAACACTGAAGCTTTCTTT
CASKDRVFMNTEAFF
>.|TRBJ1-5|15|.|TRBV28
TGTGCCAGCAGACCCCATAGCATTCGCACAGATACGCAGCATTTT
CASRPHSIRTDTQHF